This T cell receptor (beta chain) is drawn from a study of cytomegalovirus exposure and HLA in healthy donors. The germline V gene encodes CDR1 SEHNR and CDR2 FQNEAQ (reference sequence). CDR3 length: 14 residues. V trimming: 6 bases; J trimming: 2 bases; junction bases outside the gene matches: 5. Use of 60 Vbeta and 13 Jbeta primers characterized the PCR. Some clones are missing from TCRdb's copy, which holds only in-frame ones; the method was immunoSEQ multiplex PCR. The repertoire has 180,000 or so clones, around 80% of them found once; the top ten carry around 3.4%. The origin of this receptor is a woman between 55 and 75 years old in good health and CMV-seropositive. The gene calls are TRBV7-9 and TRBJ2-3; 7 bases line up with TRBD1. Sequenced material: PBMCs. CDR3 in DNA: TGTGCCAGCAGACCTGACAGGGACACAGATACGCAGTATTTT. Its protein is CASRPDRDTDTQYF.